A selection of T cell receptor beta chains follows, all from one sample in a study of shared clonotypes between healthy human individuals. The method was immunoSEQ multiplex PCR; TCRdb's version includes in-frame clones alone and lacks a portion of them. In the table there are about 2.1 million clones, approximately 94% of which are singletons. The source material was naive CD8+ T cells from PBMCs. These receptors were obtained from a man aged 18 to 30 in good health. Some clones in this sample may be carry-over from other donors' samples. CDR3s include the opening cysteine and the closing phenylalanine or tryptophan. D genes are given only for firm matches. Size values are once, few and many counts, or a class for expanded clones, and some rows have none.

d_call | cdr3_length | clone_size | j_call | v_call | cdr3_aa | cdr3_nt
NA | 14 | NA | TRBJ2-1 | TRBV29-1 | CSVTEGWTTDEQFF | TGCAGCGTCACCGAGGGGTGGACTACGGATGAGCAGTTCTTC
NA | 13 | NA | TRBJ2-5 | TRBV7-9 | CASSLLRQETQYF | TGTGCCAGCAGCCTACTAAGGCAAGAGACCCAGTACTTC
TRBD2 | 17 | NA | TRBJ2-1 | TRBV7-2 | CASSLLIREGIKDEQFF | TGTGCCAGCAGCCTTCTAATCCGGGAGGGGATTAAAGATGAGCAGTTCTTC
NA | 14 | NA | TRBJ2-7 | TRBV28 | CASSLLGGTYEQYF | TGTGCCAGCAGTTTATTAGGGGGGACCTACGAGCAGTACTTC
NA | 15 | NA | TRBJ2-3 | TRBV15 | CATSDRRTSTDTQYF | TGTGCCACCAGCGACCGACGGACTAGCACAGATACGCAGTATTTT
TRBD2 | 15 | once | TRBJ2-3 | TRBV28 | CASSLGLASIDTQYF | TGTGCCAGCAGCCTTGGACTAGCTAGTATCGATACGCAGTATTTT
NA | 17 | NA | TRBJ2-3 | TRBV7-3 | CASSLTVRLFPTDTQYF | TGTGCCAGCAGCTTAACGGTGCGGTTGTTTCCCACAGATACGCAGTATTTT
NA | 15 | NA | TRBJ2-7 | TRBV29-1 | CSVGDIFGPGVEQYF | TGCAGCGTCGGCGATATCTTTGGGCCGGGGGTCGAGCAGTACTTC
NA | 14 | NA | TRBJ2-1 | TRBV10-3 | CAISGGGFYNEQFF | TGTGCCATCAGTGGCGGAGGATTCTACAATGAGCAGTTCTTC
TRBD2 | 16 | NA | TRBJ2-7 | TRBV5-4 | CASKQAGGNWTYEQYF | TGTGCCAGCAAACAAGCGGGAGGGAATTGGACCTACGAGCAGTACTTC
NA | 14 | NA | TRBJ2-7 | TRBV19 | CASSHGGDAYEQYF | TGTGCCAGTAGCCACGGGGGCGACGCCTACGAGCAGTACTTC
NA | 14 | NA | TRBJ2-1 | TRBV7-3 | CASSFGGSYNEQFF | TGTGCCAGCAGCTTCGGCGGGTCCTACAATGAGCAGTTCTTC
TRBD2 | 18 | NA | TRBJ2-2 | TRBV18 | CASSPPRLAGVQTGELFF | TGTGCCAGCTCACCACCGAGGCTAGCGGGAGTTCAGACCGGGGAGCTGTTTTTT
NA | 15 | few | TRBJ1-5 | TRBV4-1 | CASSQDSRAGQPQHF | TGCGCCAGCAGCCAAGATAGCAGGGCGGGTCAGCCCCAGCATTTT
TRBD1 | 14 | NA | TRBJ1-2 | TRBV6-5 | CASSSLTGIYGYTF | TGTGCCAGCAGTTCTCTGACAGGGATCTATGGCTACACCTTC
NA | 16 | NA | TRBJ2-7 | TRBV27 | CASSPKVGITHYEQYF | TGTGCCAGCAGTCCCAAGGTGGGGATTACTCATTACGAGCAGTACTTC
NA | 16 | NA | TRBJ2-3 | TRBV27 | CASSPPARDYTDTQYF | TGTGCCAGCAGTCCCCCAGCGAGAGACTACACAGATACGCAGTATTTT
TRBD1 | 14 | NA | TRBJ2-7 | TRBV6-1 | CASRTQGALNEQYF | TGTGCCAGCAGAACACAGGGGGCACTCAACGAGCAGTACTTC
NA | 17 | NA | TRBJ1-2 | TRBV9 | CASSVSLQAPINYGYTF | TGTGCCAGCAGCGTAAGCCTACAGGCCCCCATTAACTATGGCTACACCTTC
NA | 15 | NA | TRBJ2-7 | TRBV27 | CASSLRGAFAYEQYF | TGTGCCAGCAGTTTAAGGGGGGCGTTCGCCTACGAGCAGTACTTC
TRBD2 | 16 | NA | TRBJ2-1 | TRBV9 | CASSVRLAGAYNEQFF | TGTGCCAGCAGCGTTCGTTTAGCGGGGGCTTACAATGAGCAGTTCTTC
NA | 13 | NA | TRBJ2-7 | TRBV11-2 | CASSYGWKREQYF | TGTGCCAGCAGCTACGGGTGGAAACGCGAGCAGTACTTC
NA | 13 | NA | TRBJ2-1 | TRBV27 | CASRTRTYNEQFF | TGTGCCAGCCGAACGCGGACCTACAATGAGCAGTTCTTC
NA | 16 | NA | TRBJ2-7 | TRBV11-2 | CASSLDPQTDTYEQYF | TGTGCCAGCAGCTTAGATCCTCAGACAGATACCTACGAGCAGTACTTC
NA | 15 | NA | TRBJ1-1 | TRBV4-2 | CASSRTGTGNTEAFF | TGTGCCAGCAGTCGTACCGGGACGGGAAACACTGAAGCTTTCTTT
NA | 13 | NA | TRBJ1-1 | TRBV7-2 | CASSFRSDTEAFF | TGTGCCAGCAGCTTTCGGTCGGACACTGAAGCTTTCTTT
NA | 18 | NA | TRBJ2-3 | TRBV4-2 | CASSQGRGHSRITDTQYF | TGTGCCAGCAGCCAAGGACGAGGGCACTCCCGAATCACAGATACGCAGTATTTT
TRBD1 | 13 | NA | TRBJ2-7 | TRBV11-3 | CASSPDRGNEQYF | TGTGCCAGCAGCCCTGACAGGGGAAACGAGCAGTACTTC
TRBD1 | 18 | NA | TRBJ2-6 | TRBV27 | CASRALRQGGFGANVLTF | TGTGCCAGCAGAGCCCTAAGACAGGGTGGCTTTGGGGCCAACGTCCTGACTTTC
NA | 16 | NA | TRBJ2-4 | TRBV5-6 | CASSLNPEIAKNIQYF | TGTGCCAGCAGCTTGAACCCAGAGATAGCCAAAAACATTCAGTACTTC
NA | 16 | NA | TRBJ1-4 | TRBV5-5 | CASSLDWTATNEKLFF | TGTGCCAGCAGCTTGGATTGGACAGCAACTAATGAAAAACTGTTTTTT
TRBD2 | 18 | NA | TRBJ2-1 | TRBV2 | CASSGITSGRKAGNEQFF | TGTGCCAGCAGTGGAATCACTAGCGGGAGGAAGGCAGGCAATGAGCAGTTCTTC
TRBD1 | 16 | NA | TRBJ2-1 | TRBV27 | CASSPPGTGGRDEQFF | TGTGCCAGCAGTCCCCCCGGCACAGGGGGCCGGGATGAGCAGTTCTTC
TRBD2 | 14 | NA | TRBJ2-3 | TRBV4-1 | CASSFAGVQDTQYF | TGCGCCAGCAGTTTCGCGGGAGTGCAAGATACGCAGTATTTT
TRBD2 | 15 | NA | TRBJ2-1 | TRBV7-3 | CASSYSGRMPNEQFF | TGTGCCAGCAGCTATAGCGGGAGGATGCCGAATGAGCAGTTCTTC
NA | 14 | NA | TRBJ2-1 | TRBV6-1 | CASSDVGLYNEQFF | TGTGCCAGCAGTGACGTGGGATTATACAATGAGCAGTTCTTC
TRBD1 | 16 | NA | TRBJ1-2 | TRBV5-6 | CASSPALWQGAEGYTF | TGTGCCAGCAGCCCGGCGTTGTGGCAGGGGGCGGAAGGCTACACCTTC
NA | 16 | NA | TRBJ2-3 | TRBV28 | CASSLAPGENTDTQYF | TGTGCCAGCAGTTTAGCTCCCGGGGAAAACACAGATACGCAGTATTTT
NA | 17 | NA | TRBJ2-1 | TRBV5-1 | CASSLAERGSPGNEQFF | TGCGCCAGCAGCTTGGCCGAACGAGGGAGCCCTGGGAATGAGCAGTTCTTC
NA | 13 | NA | TRBJ2-7 | TRBV11-3 | CASSFRGTHEQYF | TGTGCCAGCAGCTTTAGGGGAACACACGAGCAGTACTTC
NA | 15 | NA | TRBJ2-4 | TRBV5-1 | CASSLTPLAKNIQYF | TGCGCCAGCAGCTTGACTCCACTAGCCAAAAACATTCAGTACTTC
NA | 12 | NA | TRBJ2-7 | TRBV7-2 | CASATGTGGQYF | TGTGCCAGCGCTACAGGGACCGGGGGGCAGTACTTC
NA | 12 | NA | TRBJ2-7 | TRBV10-3 | CAIRVTPYEQYF | TGTGCCATCAGGGTAACCCCCTACGAGCAGTACTTC
TRBD1 | 14 | NA | TRBJ1-2 | TRBV5-6 | CASSGGQGNYGYTF | TGTGCCAGCAGCGGCGGACAGGGGAACTATGGCTACACCTTC